This T cell receptor beta chain originates from a study of CD8+ T cells in alopecia areata. Study results and caveats: Relative to normal scalp, lesional scalp, especially alopecia totalis/universalis, showed higher clonality.

Germline V lookup: CDR1 SQVTM, CDR2 ANQGSEA. The CDR3 has 13 amino acids. Trimming removed 4 bases from V and 7 bases from J, with 16 bases in between. Isolated RNA was reverse transcribed into cDNA used as the sequencing template. Profiling relied on immunoSEQ multiplex PCR, and the TCRdb table lists in-frame clones only, not all of them. The sample carries 65,000 to 95,000 clones, 45% to 60% recorded once. This clone was recorded a few times. As yet, its antigen is unknown. The source material was NKG2D-high CD8+ T cells sorted from blood. The sequence was obtained from a human donor with alopecia areata. This rearrangement joins TRBV29-1 to TRBJ1-2, with D perhaps TRBD1 (5 bases). In DNA form, the CDR3 reads TGCAGCGTTGTAGGGGAGGAAGGTGGTGGCTACACCTTC. It translates to CSVVGEEGGGYTF.